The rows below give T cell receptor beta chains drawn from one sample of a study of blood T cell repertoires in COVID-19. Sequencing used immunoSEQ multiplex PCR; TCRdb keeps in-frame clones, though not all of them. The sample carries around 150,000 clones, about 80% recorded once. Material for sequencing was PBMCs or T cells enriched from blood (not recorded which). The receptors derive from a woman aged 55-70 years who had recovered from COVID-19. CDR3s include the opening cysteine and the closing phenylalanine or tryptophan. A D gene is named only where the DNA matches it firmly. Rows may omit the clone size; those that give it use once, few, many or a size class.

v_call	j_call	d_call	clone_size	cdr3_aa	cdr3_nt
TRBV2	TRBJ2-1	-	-	CASSETAFNEQFF	TGTGCCAGCAGTGAGACAGCCTTCAATGAGCAGTTCTTC
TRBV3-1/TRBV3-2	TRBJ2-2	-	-	CASSQVPSAGRTRANTGELFF	TGTGCCAGCAGCCAAGTACCCTCAGCGGGTCGAACCCGCGCGAACACCGGGGAGCTGTTTTTT
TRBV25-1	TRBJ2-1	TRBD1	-	CASTQAGQGTYNEQFF	TGTGCCAGCACCCAAGCCGGACAGGGGACATACAATGAGCAGTTCTTC
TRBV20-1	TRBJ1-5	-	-	CSASTTGSNQPQHF	TGCAGTGCTAGTACCACAGGCAGCAATCAGCCCCAGCATTTT
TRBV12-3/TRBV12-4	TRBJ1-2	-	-	CASSPDRGYGYTF	TGTGCCAGCAGTCCGGACAGAGGATATGGCTACACCTTC
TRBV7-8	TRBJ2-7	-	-	CATDRRLPGDEQYF	TGTGCCACCGACCGTCGGCTCCCAGGGGACGAGCAGTACTTC
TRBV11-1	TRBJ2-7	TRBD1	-	CASSRDRGSYEQYF	TGTGCCAGCAGCCGGGACAGGGGGTCCTACGAGCAGTACTTC
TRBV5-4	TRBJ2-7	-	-	CASSFQGEIYEQYF	TGTGCCAGCAGCTTTCAGGGCGAGATCTACGAGCAGTACTTC
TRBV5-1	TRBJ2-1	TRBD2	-	CASSLVAGGLREEQFF	TGCGCCAGCAGCTTGGTAGCGGGGGGACTGCGTGAAGAGCAGTTCTTC
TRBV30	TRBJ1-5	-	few	CAWGGRGGNQPQHF	TGTGCCTGGGGCGGCCGAGGTGGCAATCAGCCCCAGCATTTT
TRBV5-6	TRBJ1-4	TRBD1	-	CASSFRTGGSEKLFF	TGTGCCAGCAGCTTTAGGACAGGGGGAAGTGAAAAACTGTTTTTT
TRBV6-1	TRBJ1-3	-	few	CASSEGAGLATGNTIYF	TGTGCCAGCAGTGAAGGGGCAGGACTGGCGACTGGAAACACCATATATTTT
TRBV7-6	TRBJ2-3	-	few	CASSSRQEQYF	TGTGCCAGCAGCTCACGACAGGAGCAGTATTTT
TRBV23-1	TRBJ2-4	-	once	CAHDRQGKNIQYF	TGCGCACATGATCGTCAGGGGAAAAACATTCAGTACTTC
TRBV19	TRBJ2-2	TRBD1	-	CASSIWGTGGYTGELFF	TGTGCCAGTAGTATTTGGGGCACAGGGGGCTACACCGGGGAGCTGTTTTTT